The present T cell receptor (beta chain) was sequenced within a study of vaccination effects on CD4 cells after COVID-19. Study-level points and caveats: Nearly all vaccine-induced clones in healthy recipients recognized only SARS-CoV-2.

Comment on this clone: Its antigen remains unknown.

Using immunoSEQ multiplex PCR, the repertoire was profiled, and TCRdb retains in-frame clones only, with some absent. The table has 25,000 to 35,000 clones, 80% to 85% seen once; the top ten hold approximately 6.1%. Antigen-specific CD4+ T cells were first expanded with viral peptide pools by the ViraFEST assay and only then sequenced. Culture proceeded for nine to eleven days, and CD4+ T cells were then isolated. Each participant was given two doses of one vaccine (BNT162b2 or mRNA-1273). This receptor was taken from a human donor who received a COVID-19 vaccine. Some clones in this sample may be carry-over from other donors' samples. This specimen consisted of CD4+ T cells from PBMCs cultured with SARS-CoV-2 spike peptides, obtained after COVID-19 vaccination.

CDR3 DNA: TGTGCCAGCAGTGCAATGCCGGGACCATATAATGAAAAACTGTTTTTT. Translating gives CASSAMPGPYNEKLFF. This chain links TRBV6-1 with TRBJ1-4, with D perhaps TRBD1 (5 bases). Trimming removed 4 bases from V and 4 bases from J, with 16 bases in between. Germline V gene sequence: CDR1 MNHNS, CDR2 SASEGT. The CDR3 has 16 amino acids.